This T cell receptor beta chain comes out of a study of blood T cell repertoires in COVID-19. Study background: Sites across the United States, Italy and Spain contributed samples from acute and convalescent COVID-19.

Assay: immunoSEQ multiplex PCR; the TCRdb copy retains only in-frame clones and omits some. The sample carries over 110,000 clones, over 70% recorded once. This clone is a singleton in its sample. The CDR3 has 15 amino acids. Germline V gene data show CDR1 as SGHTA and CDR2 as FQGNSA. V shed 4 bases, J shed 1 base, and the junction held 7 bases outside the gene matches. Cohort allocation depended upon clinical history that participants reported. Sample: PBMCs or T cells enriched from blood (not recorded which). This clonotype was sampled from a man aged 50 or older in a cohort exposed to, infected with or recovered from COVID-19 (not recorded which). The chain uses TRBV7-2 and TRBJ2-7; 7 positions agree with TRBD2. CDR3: CASSWGGEPSYEQYF. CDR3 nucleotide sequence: TGTGCCAGCAGCTGGGGGGGTGAACCATCCTACGAGCAGTACTTC.